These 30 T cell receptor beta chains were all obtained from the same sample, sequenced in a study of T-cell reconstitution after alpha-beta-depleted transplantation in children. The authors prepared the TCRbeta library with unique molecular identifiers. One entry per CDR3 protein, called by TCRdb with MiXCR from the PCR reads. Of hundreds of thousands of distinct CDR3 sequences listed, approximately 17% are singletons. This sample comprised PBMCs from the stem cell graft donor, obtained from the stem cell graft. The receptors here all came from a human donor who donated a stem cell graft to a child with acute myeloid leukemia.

This CDR3 reads CASSLVAAGEQYV. CDR3 coding DNA: TGTGCCAGCAGCTTGGTGGCTGCTGGCGAGCAGTACGTC. The chain uses TRBV5-5 and TRBJ2-7; D is uncertain. Trimming pared 0 bases from V and 6 bases from J, leaving 10 bases between. The CDR3 has 13 amino acids. Germline V lookup: CDR1 SGHKS, CDR2 YYEKEE (reference sequence).

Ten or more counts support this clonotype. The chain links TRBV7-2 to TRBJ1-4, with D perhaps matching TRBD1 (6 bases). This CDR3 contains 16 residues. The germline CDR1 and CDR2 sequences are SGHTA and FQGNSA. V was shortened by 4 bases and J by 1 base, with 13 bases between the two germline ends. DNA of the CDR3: TGTGCCAGCAGCTCCCGGAGAGGGGGAACTAATGAAAAACTGTTTTTT. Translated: CASSSRRGGTNEKLFF.

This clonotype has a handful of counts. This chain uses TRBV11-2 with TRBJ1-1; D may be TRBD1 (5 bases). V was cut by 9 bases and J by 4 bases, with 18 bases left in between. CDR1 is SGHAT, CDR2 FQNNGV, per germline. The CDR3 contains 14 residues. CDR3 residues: CASQRGEGSTEAFF. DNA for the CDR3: TGTGCCAGTCAACGGGGGGAAGGGAGCACTGAAGCTTTCTTT.

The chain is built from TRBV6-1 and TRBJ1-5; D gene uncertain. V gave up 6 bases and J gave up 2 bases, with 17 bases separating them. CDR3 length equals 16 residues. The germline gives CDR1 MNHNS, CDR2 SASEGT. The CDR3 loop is CASSHNGVMGNQPQHF. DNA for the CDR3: TGTGCCAGCAGCCATAACGGGGTGATGGGCAATCAGCCCCAGCATTTT.

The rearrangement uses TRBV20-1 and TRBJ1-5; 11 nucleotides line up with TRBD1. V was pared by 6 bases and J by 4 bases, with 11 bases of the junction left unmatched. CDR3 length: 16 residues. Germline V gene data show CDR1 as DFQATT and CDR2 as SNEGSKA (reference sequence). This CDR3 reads CSAPAGDRGENQPQHF. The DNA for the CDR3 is TGCAGTGCCCCAGCCGGGGACAGGGGGGAGAATCAGCCCCAGCATTTT.

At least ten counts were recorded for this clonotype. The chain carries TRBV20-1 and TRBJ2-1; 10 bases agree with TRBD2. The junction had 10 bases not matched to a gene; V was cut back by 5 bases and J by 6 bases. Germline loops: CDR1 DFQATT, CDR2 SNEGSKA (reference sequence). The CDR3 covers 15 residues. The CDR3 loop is CSALHPWTSGNEQFF. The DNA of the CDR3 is TGCAGTGCTCTTCACCCCTGGACTAGCGGCAATGAGCAGTTCTTC.

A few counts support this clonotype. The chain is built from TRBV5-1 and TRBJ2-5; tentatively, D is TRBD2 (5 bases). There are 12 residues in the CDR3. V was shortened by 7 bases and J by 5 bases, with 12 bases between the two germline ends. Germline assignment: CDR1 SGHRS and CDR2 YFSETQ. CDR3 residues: CASAGLMETQYF. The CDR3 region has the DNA TGCGCCAGCGCCGGACTGATGGAGACCCAGTACTTC.

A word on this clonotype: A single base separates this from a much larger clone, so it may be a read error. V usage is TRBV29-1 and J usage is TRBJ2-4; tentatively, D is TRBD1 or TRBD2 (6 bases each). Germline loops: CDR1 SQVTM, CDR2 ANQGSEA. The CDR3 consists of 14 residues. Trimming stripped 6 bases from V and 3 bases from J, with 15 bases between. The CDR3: CSVAGHLGKNIQYF. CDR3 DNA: TGCAGCGTGGCGGGACACCTAGGCAAAAACATTCAGTACTTC.

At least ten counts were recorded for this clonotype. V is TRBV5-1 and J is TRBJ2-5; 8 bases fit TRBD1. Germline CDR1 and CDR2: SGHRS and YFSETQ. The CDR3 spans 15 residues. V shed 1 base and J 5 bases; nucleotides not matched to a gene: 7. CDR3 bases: TGCGCCAGCAGCTTGACGGGACAGGTTTTCGAGACCCAGTACTTC. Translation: CASSLTGQVFETQYF.

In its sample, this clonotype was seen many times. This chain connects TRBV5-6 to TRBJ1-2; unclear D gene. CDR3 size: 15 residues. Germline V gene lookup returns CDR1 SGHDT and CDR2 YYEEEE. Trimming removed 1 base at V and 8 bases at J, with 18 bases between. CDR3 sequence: CASSLSPLEGRGYTF. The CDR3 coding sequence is TGTGCCAGCAGCTTGTCCCCGTTGGAAGGAAGGGGCTACACCTTC.

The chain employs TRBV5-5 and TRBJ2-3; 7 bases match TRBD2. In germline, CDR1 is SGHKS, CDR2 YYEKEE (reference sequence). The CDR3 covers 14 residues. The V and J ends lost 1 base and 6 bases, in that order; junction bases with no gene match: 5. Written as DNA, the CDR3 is TGTGCCAGCAGCTTGATGGTTAGCGGGGATACGCAGTATTTT. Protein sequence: CASSLMVSGDTQYF.

The DNA of the CDR3 is TGTGCCAGCCAGGGTATGGAGACCCAGTACTTC. This translates into CASQGMETQYF. The J gene is TRBJ2-5, the V gene TRBV12-3 or TRBV12-4, with D possibly TRBD1 on 5 matching bases. With 8 bases removed from V and 5 bases from J, the gap between germline ends came to 9 bases. The length of the CDR3 is 11 residues.

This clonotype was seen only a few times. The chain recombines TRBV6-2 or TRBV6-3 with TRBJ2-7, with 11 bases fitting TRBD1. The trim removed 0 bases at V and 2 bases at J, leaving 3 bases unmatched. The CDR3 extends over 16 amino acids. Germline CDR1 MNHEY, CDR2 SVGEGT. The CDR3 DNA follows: TGTGCCAGCAGTTACTCGAGGGACAGGGGGGCCTACGAGCAGTACTTC. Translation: CASSYSRDRGAYEQYF.

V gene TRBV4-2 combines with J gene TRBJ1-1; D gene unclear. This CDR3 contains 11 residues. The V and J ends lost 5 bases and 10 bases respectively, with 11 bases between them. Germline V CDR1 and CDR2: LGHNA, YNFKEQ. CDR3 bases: TGTGCCAGCAGCGGTCCAACGGCAGCTTTCTTT. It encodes CASSGPTAAFF.

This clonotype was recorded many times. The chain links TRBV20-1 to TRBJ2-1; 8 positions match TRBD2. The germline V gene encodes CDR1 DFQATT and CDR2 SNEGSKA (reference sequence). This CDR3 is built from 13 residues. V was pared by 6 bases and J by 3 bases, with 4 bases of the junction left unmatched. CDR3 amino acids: CSAAGGLYNEQFF. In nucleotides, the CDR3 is TGCAGTGCGGCGGGGGGACTCTACAATGAGCAGTTCTTC.

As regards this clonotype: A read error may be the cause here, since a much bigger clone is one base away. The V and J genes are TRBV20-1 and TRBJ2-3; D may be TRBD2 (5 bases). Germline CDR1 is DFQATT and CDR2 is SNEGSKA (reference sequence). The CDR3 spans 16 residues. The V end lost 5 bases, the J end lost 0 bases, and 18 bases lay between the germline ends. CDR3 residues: CSAVDYRFTSTDTQYF. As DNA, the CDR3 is TGCAGTGCTGTCGACTATAGGTTCACAAGCACAGATACGCAGTATTTT.

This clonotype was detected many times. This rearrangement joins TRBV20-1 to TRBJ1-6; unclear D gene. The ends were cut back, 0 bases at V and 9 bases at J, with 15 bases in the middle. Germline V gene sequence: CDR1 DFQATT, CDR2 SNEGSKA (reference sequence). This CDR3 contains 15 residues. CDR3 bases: TGCAGTGCTAGAGATCTGGGCGCAGGCCGTTCACCCCTCCACTTT. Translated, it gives CSARDLGAGRSPLHF.

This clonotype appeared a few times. The CDR3 spells CASSDSSRTGELFF. The CDR3 DNA follows: TGTGCCAGCAGTGACTCGAGCAGGACCGGGGAGCTGTTTTTT. This chain joins TRBV6-4 and TRBJ2-2; D remains ambiguous. The germline V and J ends were trimmed by 0 bases and 5 bases, with 7 bases remaining between them. The germline V gene has CDR1 MRHNA and CDR2 SNTAGT. CDR3 length: 14 amino acids.

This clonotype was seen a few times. CDR3 nucleotide sequence: TGTGCCAGCAGTCCTTTAGCGGGGGCGCAATTGTGGACCGGGGAGCTGTTTTTT. It encodes CASSPLAGAQLWTGELFF. V gene TRBV27 combines with J gene TRBJ2-2; 9 bases agree with TRBD2. Germline V CDR1 and CDR2: MNHEY, SMNVEV (reference sequence). Trimming cost V 5 bases and J 5 bases; bases outside gene matches: 15. This CDR3 contains 18 residues.

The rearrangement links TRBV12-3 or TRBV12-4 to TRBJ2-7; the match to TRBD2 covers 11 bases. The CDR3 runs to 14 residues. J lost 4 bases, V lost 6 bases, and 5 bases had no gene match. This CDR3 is CASSRTSGQYEQYV. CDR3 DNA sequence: TGTGCCAGCAGCAGGACTAGCGGGCAATACGAGCAGTACGTC.

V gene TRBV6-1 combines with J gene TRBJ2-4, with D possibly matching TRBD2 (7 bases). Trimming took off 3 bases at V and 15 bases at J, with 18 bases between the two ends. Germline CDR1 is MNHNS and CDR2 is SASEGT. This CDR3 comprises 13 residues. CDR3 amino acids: CASSDPGGRTWYF. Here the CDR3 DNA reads TGTGCCAGCAGTGATCCCGGGGGGCGGACATGGTACTTC.

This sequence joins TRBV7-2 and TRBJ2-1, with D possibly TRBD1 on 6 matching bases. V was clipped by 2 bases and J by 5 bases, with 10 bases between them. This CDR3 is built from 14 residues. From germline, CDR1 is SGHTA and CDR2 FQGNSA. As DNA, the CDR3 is TGTGCCAGCAGCTTAAGTAACAGGGACAATGAGCAGTTCTTC. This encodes CASSLSNRDNEQFF.

CDR3 loop: CASRWGLSGDTQYF. The CDR3 DNA follows: TGTGCCAGCAGGTGGGGCCTCTCGGGAGATACGCAGTATTTT. The V gene is TRBV6-2 or TRBV6-3, the J gene TRBJ2-3, with TRBD1 as a possible D gene (5 bases). There are 14 residues in the CDR3. Germline assignment: CDR1 MNHEY and CDR2 SVGEGT. V lost 6 bases, J lost 5 bases, and 15 bases lay in between.

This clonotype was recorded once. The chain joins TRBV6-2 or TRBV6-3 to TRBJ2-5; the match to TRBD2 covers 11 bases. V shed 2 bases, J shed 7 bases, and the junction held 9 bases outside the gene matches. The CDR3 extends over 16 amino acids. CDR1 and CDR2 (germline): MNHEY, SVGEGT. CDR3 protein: CASSYPASGGTRTQYF. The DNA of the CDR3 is TGTGCCAGCAGTTACCCGGCTAGCGGGGGGACTCGGACCCAGTACTTC.

CDR3 sequence reads: CASSDGHQKTYEQYF. The CDR3 region has the DNA TGTGCCAGCAGTGATGGGCACCAAAAGACCTACGAGCAGTACTTC. This chain uses TRBV25-1 with TRBJ2-7; D is uncertain. Germline V CDR1 and CDR2: MGHDK, SYGVNS. This CDR3 contains 15 residues. The germline V and J ends were trimmed by 3 bases and 2 bases, with 14 bases remaining between them.

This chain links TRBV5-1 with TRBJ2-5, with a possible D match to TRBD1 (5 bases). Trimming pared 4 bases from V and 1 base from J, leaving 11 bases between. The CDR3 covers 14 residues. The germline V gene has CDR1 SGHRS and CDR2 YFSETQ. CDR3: CASSRGHLQETQYF. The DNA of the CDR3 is TGCGCCAGCAGCCGCGGACACCTCCAAGAGACCCAGTACTTC. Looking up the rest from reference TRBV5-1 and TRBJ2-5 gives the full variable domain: KAGVTQTPRYLIKTRGQQVTLSCSPISGHRSVSWYQQTPGQGLQFLFEYFSETQRNKGNFPGRFSGRQFSNSRSEMNVSTLELGDSALYLCASSRGHLQETQYFGPGTRLLVL.

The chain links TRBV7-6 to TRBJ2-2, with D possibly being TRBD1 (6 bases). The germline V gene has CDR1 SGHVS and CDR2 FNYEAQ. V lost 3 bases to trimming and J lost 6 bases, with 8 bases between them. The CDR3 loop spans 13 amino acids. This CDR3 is CASSLGAAGELFF. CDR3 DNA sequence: TGTGCCAGCAGCTTGGGGGCTGCCGGGGAGCTGTTTTTT. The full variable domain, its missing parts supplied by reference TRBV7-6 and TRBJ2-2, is GAGVSQSPRYKVTKRGQDVALRCDPISGHVSLYWYRQALGQGPEFLTYFNYEAQQDKSGLPNDRFSAERPEGSISTLTIQRTEQRDSAMYRCASSLGAAGELFFGEGSRLTVL.

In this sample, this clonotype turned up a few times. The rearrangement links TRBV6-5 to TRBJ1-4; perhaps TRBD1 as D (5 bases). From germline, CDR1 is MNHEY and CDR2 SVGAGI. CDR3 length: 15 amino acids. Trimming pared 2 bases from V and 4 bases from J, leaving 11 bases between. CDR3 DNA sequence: TGTGCCAGCAGTTACAGGGGTGCCGGTAATGAAAAACTGTTTTTT. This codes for CASSYRGAGNEKLFF.

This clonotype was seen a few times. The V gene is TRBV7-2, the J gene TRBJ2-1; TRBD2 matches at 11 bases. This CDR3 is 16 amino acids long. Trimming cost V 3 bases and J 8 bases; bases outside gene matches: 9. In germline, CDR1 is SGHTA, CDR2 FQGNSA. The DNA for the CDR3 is TGTGCCAGCAGCTTGCTTTCTAGCGGGGGGTGGGATGAGCAGTTCTTC. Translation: CASSLLSSGGWDEQFF.

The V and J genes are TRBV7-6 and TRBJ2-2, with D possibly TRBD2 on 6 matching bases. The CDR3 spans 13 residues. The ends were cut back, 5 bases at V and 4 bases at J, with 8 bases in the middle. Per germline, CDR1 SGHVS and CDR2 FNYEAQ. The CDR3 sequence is CASSNSGTGELFF. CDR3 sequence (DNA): TGTGCCAGCAGCAATAGCGGCACCGGGGAGCTGTTTTTT.